The rows below give T cell receptor beta chains drawn from one sample of a study of beta chain features in type 1 diabetes. The method was immunoSEQ multiplex PCR; TCRdb's version includes in-frame clones alone and lacks a portion of them. The sample lists about 900,000 clones; about a sixth were seen once. The sequencing sample was made of naive CD4+ T cells from blood. The receptors were sampled from a woman aged 18-29 years in good health. Each CDR3 is given with its conserved first and last residue. The D gene is left open where the match is weak. For some rows the clone size is stated as once, few or many, or as a class when expanded; others skip it.

v_gene,abundance,j_gene,d_gene,CDR3nt,CDR3aa
TRBV14,few,TRBJ2-5,TRBD1,TGTGCCAGCAGCTATTCTCCTCGACGGACAGGGAGAGCAGAGACCCAGTACTTC,CASSYSPRRTGRAETQYF
TRBV7-2,.,TRBJ2-7,.,TGTGCCAGCAGCTTAGGGCAGGTTTCCGAGGCCTACGAGCAGTACTTC,CASSLGQVSEAYEQYF
TRBV6-8,.,TRBJ2-1,.,TGTGCCAGCAGTTACTCAGCAGCGGGCCACAATGAGCAGTTCTTC,CASSYSAAGHNEQFF
TRBV28,.,TRBJ2-3,.,TGTGCCAGCAGTTCTGCAGGGTATGGGACAGATACGCAGTATTTT,CASSSAGYGTDTQYF
TRBV28,.,TRBJ2-7,TRBD1,TGTGCCAGCCCGATTCTGTGCGCAGGGGGTCCGACAGGCTACGAGCAGTACTTC,CASPILCAGGPTGYEQYF
TRBV2,.,TRBJ2-2,TRBD1,TGTGCCAGCAGTAGCCAGGGGGCCCACACCGGGGAGCTGTTTTTT,CASSSQGAHTGELFF
TRBV19,.,TRBJ2-1,TRBD2,TGTGCCAGTAGTATTCTAGCGGGAGTAATGGGTGAGCAGTTCTTC,CASSILAGVMGEQFF
TRBV7-9,.,TRBJ1-2,TRBD1,TGTGCCAGCAGCTTACTCCACAGGGGGTTTGGCTACACCTTC,CASSLLHRGFGYTF
TRBV7-2,.,TRBJ1-5,TRBD1,TGTGCCAGCAGCCCGGACAGGGGACAGCCCCAGCATTTT,CASSPDRGQPQHF
TRBV2,.,TRBJ1-5,TRBD1,TGTGCCAGCCACAGGGGTAGCAATCAGCCCCAGCATTTT,CASHRGSNQPQHF
TRBV14,few,TRBJ1-1,.,TGTGCCAGCAGCCAAGATTGGGGGGTGCACACTGAAGCTTTCTTT,CASSQDWGVHTEAFF
TRBV28,few,TRBJ2-6,TRBD1,TGTGCCAGCAGTTTATCATGGACAGGGCTGCATCCCTCTGGGGCCAACGTCCTGACTTTC,CASSLSWTGLHPSGANVLTF
TRBV6-6,.,TRBJ2-1,.,TGTGCCAGCAGTTATTCCTACAATGAGCAGTTCTTC,CASSYSYNEQFF
TRBV13,.,TRBJ1-3,.,TGTGCCAGCAGCTTACCCCCAAGTAGGGGAGGCTCTGGAAACACCATATATTTT,CASSLPPSRGGSGNTIYF
TRBV5-6,.,TRBJ2-7,.,TGTGCCAGCAGCTTAACTAGCTCGATTCAGTACTTC,CASSLTSSIQYF
TRBV15,once,TRBJ1-1,.,TGTGCCACCAGCAGAGCCGGGGGTGCAGTCCGCGTGGAAGCTTTCTTT,CATSRAGGAVRVEAFF
TRBV28,few,TRBJ2-7,.,TGTGCCAGCAACGAGTACTCCTACGAGCAGTACTTC,CASNEYSYEQYF
TRBV18,few,TRBJ2-3,TRBD1,TGTGCCACCAACCCGGGGACAGGGAGCACAGATACGCAGTATTTT,CATNPGTGSTDTQYF
TRBV7-6,.,TRBJ2-2,TRBD2,TGTGCCAGCAGCGCACTAGCGGGAGGGCCGCCGAACACCGGGGAGCTGTTTTTT,CASSALAGGPPNTGELFF
TRBV7-9,.,TRBJ2-7,.,TGTGCCAGCAGTCCAGGGAGGGAGCAGTACTTC,CASSPGREQYF
TRBV28,few,TRBJ2-7,.,TGTGCCAGCAGTTTAACTCTATACGAGCAGTACTTC,CASSLTLYEQYF
TRBV4-1,.,TRBJ2-1,TRBD2,TGCGCCAGCAGCCCGGGCCTCGGGACTACCAACCCTAGCTCCTACAATGAGCAGTTCTTC,CASSPGLGTTNPSSYNEQFF
TRBV18,few,TRBJ2-2,.,TGTGCCAGCTCACCAATCGCGGCGGGGACGAACACCGGGGAGCTGTTTTTT,CASSPIAAGTNTGELFF
TRBV5-4,.,TRBJ2-5,.,TGTGCCAGCAGCTTGCCGTCGGGATCAGAGACCCAGTACTTC,CASSLPSGSETQYF
TRBV7-3,few,TRBJ2-1,TRBD2,TGTGCCAGCAGCTCGGTCGGCGGGAGGGCCCATGAGCAGTTCTTC,CASSSVGGRAHEQFF